This TCR beta chain was retrieved from a study of CD8 T cells in Susac syndrome. An amount of RNA that ranged from roughly 0.45 to 1 ug was reverse transcribed with random hexamers. TCRdb re-called the immunoSEQ multiplex PCR reads through MiXCR, storing one row per CDR3 protein. The table records some 90,000 distinct CDR3 sequences, over 85% of them present only once. CDR3 length: 15 residues. Germline CDR1 reads SGHAT; CDR2 reads FQNNGV. V was clipped by 4 bases and J by 2 bases; unmatched bases: 6. Source material: CD8+ T cells from PBMCs. The chain has TRBV11-2 and TRBJ2-3; the match to TRBD1 covers 7 bases. The sequence came from a human donor in good health. CDR3 residues: CASSSGDSNTDTQYF. Here the CDR3 DNA reads TGTGCCAGCAGCTCCGGGGACAGTAACACAGATACGCAGTATTTT.